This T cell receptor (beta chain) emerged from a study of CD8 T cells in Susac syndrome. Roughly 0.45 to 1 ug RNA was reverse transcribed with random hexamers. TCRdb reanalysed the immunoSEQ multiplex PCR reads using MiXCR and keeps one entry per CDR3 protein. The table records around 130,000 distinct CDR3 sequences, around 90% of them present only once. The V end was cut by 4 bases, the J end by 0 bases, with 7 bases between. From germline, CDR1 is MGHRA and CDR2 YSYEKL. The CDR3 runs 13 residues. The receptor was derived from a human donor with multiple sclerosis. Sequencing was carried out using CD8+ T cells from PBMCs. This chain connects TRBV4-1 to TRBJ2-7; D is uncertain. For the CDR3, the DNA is TGCGCCAGCAGCCGACGGGTCTCCTACGAGCAGTACTTC. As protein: CASSRRVSYEQYF.